A single sample is the source of the 26 T cell receptor beta chains below, sequenced in a study of blood T cell repertoires in COVID-19. Measured with immunoSEQ multiplex PCR; TCRdb has only the in-frame clones, and not every one. The top ten hold about 5.2% of the sample, which has about 260,000 clones, more than 75% seen once. The sample was peripheral blood. Source of these receptors: a woman in her fifties or sixties with COVID-19, enrolled during active disease.

This chain links TRBV7-8 with TRBJ2-1; TRBD2 aligns across 12 bases. The V gene's germline CDR1 is SGHVS and CDR2 FQNEAQ. This CDR3 has 17 residues. J gave up 0 bases and V 5 bases, and 5 bases lay outside the gene matches. CDR3 sequence (DNA): TGTGCCAGCAGCGCTAGACTAGCGGGAGACTCCTACAATGAGCAGTTCTTC. It is translated as CASSARLAGDSYNEQFF.

The rearrangement joins TRBV7-2 to TRBJ2-7; TRBD2 aligns across 7 bases. This CDR3 region has 15 residues. Germline CDR1 SGHTA, CDR2 FQGNSA. After removal of 1 base from V and 3 bases from J, the junction contained 6 bases not matched to a gene. CDR3 loop: CASSLGGGGLYEQYF. DNA for the CDR3: TGTGCCAGCAGCTTAGGGGGGGGAGGGCTCTACGAGCAGTACTTC. The full variable domain, with the rest looked up from reference TRBV7-2 and TRBJ2-7, is GAGVSQSPSNKVTEKGKDVELRCDPISGHTALYWYRQSLGQGLEFLIYFQGNSAPDKSGLPSDRFSAERTGGSVSTLTIQRTQQEDSAVYLCASSLGGGGLYEQYFGPGTRLTVT.

The chain is built from TRBV5-1 and TRBJ1-6, with D possibly being TRBD1 (5 bases). Trimming removed 4 bases from V and 7 bases from J, with 12 bases in between. CDR1 and CDR2 from the germline V gene are SGHRS and YFSETQ. CDR3 length: 14 residues. CDR3 sequence: CASSLSGGNSPLHF. CDR3 DNA sequence: TGCGCCAGCAGCCTCAGCGGGGGGAATTCACCCCTCCACTTT.

As for this clone: Mismatch with germline at one junction end may stem from a read error. Other DNA sequences in the sample encode the same CDR3. V gene TRBV7-2 combines with J gene TRBJ1-5; D perhaps matches TRBD1 (6 bases). CDR3 length equals 14 residues. Germline lookup yields CDR1 SGHTA and CDR2 FQGNSA. The CDR3 DNA follows: TGTGCCAGCAGTTTAGGGGGGGTTAATCAGCCCCAGCATTTT. Translation gives CASSLGGVNQPQHF.

This clone was counted between two and nine times. The V and J genes are TRBV4-2 and TRBJ1-2; 7 nucleotides match TRBD1. This CDR3 comprises 15 residues. Trimming cost V 0 bases and J 4 bases; bases outside gene matches: 5. The V gene's germline CDR1 is LGHNA and CDR2 YNFKEQ. The CDR3 loop reads CASSQEGQRSYGYTF. The CDR3 bases are TGTGCCAGCAGCCAAGAGGGACAGAGAAGCTATGGCTACACCTTC.

The chain uses TRBV19 and TRBJ1-1; 11 bases map to TRBD1. Trimming at V came to 6 bases and at J to 4 bases, leaving 10 bases not matched to a gene. Per the germline V gene, CDR1 is LNHDA and CDR2 is SQIVND (reference sequence). The CDR3 consists of 16 residues. CDR3 nucleotides: TGTGCCAGTAGACAGAGGACAGGGGGCTGGGGCACTGAAGCTTTCTTT. It specifies CASRQRTGGWGTEAFF.

This chain connects TRBV19 to TRBJ1-6, with D possibly TRBD1 on 6 matching bases. The CDR3 totals 14 residues. Trimming removed 3 bases at V and 9 bases at J, with 12 bases between. Germline-derived CDR1 and CDR2 are LNHDA and SQIVND (reference sequence). The CDR3 sequence: CASSMPGVGSPLHF. The DNA for the CDR3 is TGTGCCAGTAGTATGCCAGGGGTGGGTTCACCCCTCCACTTT.

CDR3 nucleotides: TGTGCCAGCAGCCAAATAAGCGGACGGTCTGGTGGGGAGCTGTTTTTT. Protein: CASSQISGRSGGELFF. The chain carries TRBV14 and TRBJ2-2; a weak D match, TRBD2 (5 bases). This CDR3 contains 16 residues. The germline gives CDR1 SGHDN, CDR2 FVKESK. Trimming removed 2 bases from V and 8 bases from J, with 18 bases in between.

The chain uses TRBV30 and TRBJ1-2, with D tentatively TRBD1 (5 bases). The V gene lost 1 base and the J gene lost 8 bases, with 11 bases spanning the gap. The CDR3 has 12 amino acids. Germline loops: CDR1 GTSNPN, CDR2 SVGIG (reference sequence). CDR3 in amino acids: CAWSDRSRGYTF. The CDR3 coding sequence is TGTGCCTGGAGTGACAGGAGTCGGGGCTACACCTTC. The whole variable domain, remainder taken from reference TRBV30 and TRBJ1-2, is SQTIHQWPATLVQPVGSPLSLECTVEGTSNPNLYWYRQAAGRGLQLLFYSVGIGQISSEVPQNLSASRPQDRQFILSSKKLLLSDSGFYLCAWSDRSRGYTFGSGTRLTVV.

The gene calls are TRBV4-2 and TRBJ2-1; the match to TRBD2 covers 8 bases. The CDR3 totals 15 residues. The germline CDR1 and CDR2 sequences are LGHNA and YNFKEQ. The V segment lost 0 bases and the J segment 8 bases; nucleotides outside the gene matches: 6. DNA for the CDR3: TGTGCCAGCAGCCAAGACAGGGCGGGGGGCGATGAGCAGTTCTTC. Translated: CASSQDRAGGDEQFF.

The chain links TRBV4-2 to TRBJ1-5; D perhaps matches TRBD1 (6 bases). V lost 2 bases, J lost 3 bases, and 14 bases lay in between. This CDR3 has 16 residues. Germline V gene sequence: CDR1 LGHNA, CDR2 YNFKEQ. CDR3 DNA sequence: TGTGCCAGCAGCCAATTGGGTGGACAGCTCAATCAGCCCCAGCATTTT. This encodes CASSQLGGQLNQPQHF.

The rearrangement links TRBV6-2 or TRBV6-3 to TRBJ2-7; 8 bases line up with TRBD1. This CDR3 is 13 amino acids long. J was trimmed by 2 bases and V by 4 bases; bases with no gene match: 1. Germline lookup yields CDR1 MNHEY and CDR2 SVGEGT. The CDR3 loop is CASSLTGAYEQYF. CDR3 coding DNA: TGTGCCAGCAGTTTGACAGGGGCCTACGAGCAGTACTTC.

The gene calls are TRBV28 and TRBJ2-1; possibly TRBD2 for D (6 bases). V was pared by 3 bases and J by 0 bases, with 9 bases between. The CDR3 length is 15 residues. Germline assignment: CDR1 MDHEN and CDR2 SYDVKM. The CDR3 loop is CASSFSGDSYNEQFF. CDR3 DNA sequence: TGTGCCAGCAGTTTTTCGGGGGACTCCTACAATGAGCAGTTCTTC. The whole variable domain, remainder taken from reference TRBV28 and TRBJ2-1, is DVKVTQSSRYLVKRTGEKVFLECVQDMDHENMFWYRQDPGLGLRLIYFSYDVKMKEKGDIPEGYSVSREKKERFSLILESASTNQTSMYLCASSFSGDSYNEQFFGPGTRLTVL.

The chain is built from TRBV9 and TRBJ2-7; TRBD1 aligns across 12 bases. The CDR3 sequence is 16 residues long. Germline CDR1 and CDR2: SGDLS and YYNGEE. Germline trimming cut 0 bases from V and 4 bases from J; bases unmatched to any gene: 5. CDR3 DNA: TGTGCCAGCAGCGTAGGGGGACAGGGGGCGTCATACGAGCAGTACTTC. This codes for CASSVGGQGASYEQYF.

The chain uses TRBV7-7 and TRBJ2-3, with TRBD2 matching over 8 bases. The length of the CDR3 is 16 residues. V lost 5 bases, J lost 4 bases, and 11 bases stayed unmatched. Germline lookup yields CDR1 SSHAT and CDR2 FNYEAQ (reference sequence). The DNA for the CDR3 is TGTGCCAGCAGCCGGGATTTAGCGGGACGGGCAGATACGCAGTATTTT. The encoded protein is CASSRDLAGRADTQYF.

This clone was picked up a small number of times. The chain is built from TRBV28 and TRBJ2-1, with 8 bases fitting TRBD1. After removal of 3 bases from V and 8 bases from J, the junction contained 9 bases not matched to a gene. The CDR3 covers 15 residues. CDR1 and CDR2 from the germline V gene are MDHEN and SYDVKM. The CDR3 sequence: CASSFGMDRADEQFF. The CDR3 nucleotides are TGTGCCAGCAGTTTTGGGATGGACAGGGCGGATGAGCAGTTCTTC.

V is TRBV7-9 and J is TRBJ2-3, with TRBD1 matching 7 bases. Germline assignment: CDR1 SEHNR and CDR2 FQNEAQ (reference sequence). The CDR3 runs to 15 residues. The V segment lost 4 bases and the J segment 4 bases; nucleotides outside the gene matches: 8. The CDR3 protein is CASSYRQGGADTQYF. In DNA form, the CDR3 reads TGTGCCAGCAGCTACCGACAGGGTGGGGCAGATACGCAGTATTTT. Filled out from reference TRBV7-9 and TRBJ2-3, the complete variable domain reads DTGVSQNPRHKITKRGQNVTFRCDPISEHNRLYWYRQTLGQGPEFLTYFQNEAQLEKSRLLSDRFSAERPKGSFSTLEIQRTEQGDSAMYLCASSYRQGGADTQYFGPGTRLTVL.

A few counts support this clone. The chain is built from TRBV28 and TRBJ2-2; D unresolved. Germline V gives CDR1 MDHEN, CDR2 SYDVKM. This CDR3 comprises 15 residues. Trimming left V 5 bases short and J 2 bases short, with 12 bases between. For the CDR3, the DNA is TGTGCCAGCAGTATACCGACACTTAACACCGGGGAGCTGTTTTTT. Its protein product is CASSIPTLNTGELFF.

The rearrangement joins TRBV7-2 to TRBJ2-3; 7 bases fit TRBD2. J lost 2 bases, V lost 5 bases, and 10 bases had no gene match. This CDR3 region has 16 residues. The V gene's germline CDR1 is SGHTA and CDR2 FQGNSA. DNA for the CDR3: TGTGCCAGCAGCCCCCGGCCAGCGGGGACCACAGATACGCAGTATTTT. Amino acids: CASSPRPAGTTDTQYF.

This chain connects TRBV18 to TRBJ2-7, with TRBD1 matching 11 bases. Germline V gene sequence: CDR1 KGHSH, CDR2 LQKENI. This CDR3 region has 14 residues. J gave up 4 bases and V 5 bases, and 4 bases lay outside the gene matches. CDR3 nucleotide sequence: TGTGCCAGCTCAAAGGACAGGGGGCAATACGAGCAGTACTTC. This translates into CASSKDRGQYEQYF.

The count of this clone is one. V usage is TRBV7-8 and J usage is TRBJ2-6, with D possibly matching TRBD2 (6 bases). Germline CDR1 reads SGHVS; CDR2 reads FQNEAQ. Trimming took 1 base from V and 4 from J, leaving 14 bases between them. The length of the CDR3 is 17 residues. CDR3: CASSLGGGVGGANVLTF. DNA of the CDR3: TGTGCCAGCAGCTTAGGAGGCGGGGTCGGAGGGGCCAACGTCCTGACTTTC. Full variable domain (outside the CDR3, taken from reference TRBV7-8 and TRBJ2-6): GAGVSQSPRYKVAKRGQDVALRCDPISGHVSLFWYQQALGQGPEFLTYFQNEAQLDKSGLPSDRFFAERPEGSVSTLKIQRTQQEDSAVYLCASSLGGGVGGANVLTFGAGSRLTVL.

This chain uses TRBV28 with TRBJ2-5; D perhaps matches TRBD2 (5 bases). The CDR3 totals 11 residues. V was trimmed by 8 bases and J by 7 bases, leaving 11 bases between them. CDR1 and CDR2 from the germline V gene are MDHEN and SYDVKM. The CDR3 here is CASDRGGTQYF. The DNA of the CDR3 is TGTGCCAGCGATCGGGGTGGGACCCAGTACTTC.

The CDR3 here is CASRLGVRTSGNEQFF. The CDR3 DNA sequence: TGTGCCAGCAGGCTTGGGGTTCGGACTAGCGGGAATGAGCAGTTCTTC. The rearrangement links TRBV5-5 to TRBJ2-1; 11 nucleotides match TRBD2. CDR3 length equals 16 residues. Germline assignment: CDR1 SGHKS and CDR2 YYEKEE (reference sequence). V shed 5 bases and J 7 bases; nucleotides not matched to a gene: 11.

This sequence joins TRBV11-3 and TRBJ2-3; D call uncertain. V was clipped by 1 base and J by 9 bases, with 11 bases between them. Germline CDR1 SGHNT, CDR2 YENEEA. CDR3 size: 13 residues. The CDR3 sequence: CASSLGLDKTQYF. The CDR3 bases are TGTGCCAGCAGCTTAGGGCTAGATAAAACGCAGTATTTT.

The chain employs TRBV5-1 and TRBJ1-2; TRBD1 aligns across 7 bases. V lost 7 bases and J lost 4; bases outside the gene matches: 7. Germline lookup yields CDR1 SGHRS and CDR2 YFSETQ. The length of the CDR3 is 13 residues. The CDR3 DNA follows: TGCGCCAGCTCCCCGGACAGGAGCTATGGCTACACCTTC. This sequence encodes CASSPDRSYGYTF.

In this sample, this clone turned up once. The gene calls are TRBV28 and TRBJ2-7; TRBD2 agrees at 11 bases. Germline CDR1 is MDHEN and CDR2 is SYDVKM. Trimming cost V 6 bases and J 1 base; bases outside gene matches: 8. The CDR3 is 16 residues long. CDR3 in DNA: TGTGCCAGCAGCCCACCCACTAGCGGGAGATCCTACGAGCAGTACTTC. Translation gives CASSPPTSGRSYEQYF.